This T cell receptor (beta chain) was sequenced for a study of cytomegalovirus exposure and HLA in healthy donors. As regards this clone: The antigen remains undetermined.

PCR used 60 Vbeta primers and 13 Jbeta primers. Sequencing was performed with immunoSEQ multiplex PCR; in TCRdb, only in-frame clones are kept and a portion is missing. The table records around 150,000 clones, roughly three quarters of them present only once. Points from the study as a whole: Among donors in an Asian-associated ancestry cluster, a later analysis reportedly found fewer N-insertions than the approximately 700-donor mean.

The specimen was PBMCs. The TCR sequence derives from a man in his thirties or forties in good health and CMV-seronegative.

CDR3 in amino acids: CASSPLGESKAGYTF. The DNA for the CDR3 is TGCGCCAGCAGCCCGTTAGGGGAATCAAAAGCCGGCTACACCTTC. V usage is TRBV5-1 and J usage is TRBJ1-2; tentatively, D is TRBD1 (5 bases). V lost 4 bases, J lost 8 bases, and 21 bases lay in between. CDR3 length equals 15 residues. Germline V gene lookup returns CDR1 SGHRS and CDR2 YFSETQ. Filled out from reference TRBV5-1 and TRBJ1-2, the complete variable domain reads KAGVTQTPRYLIKTRGQQVTLSCSPISGHRSVSWYQQTPGQGLQFLFEYFSETQRNKGNFPGRFSGRQFSNSRSEMNVSTLELGDSALYLCASSPLGESKAGYTFGSGTRLTVV.